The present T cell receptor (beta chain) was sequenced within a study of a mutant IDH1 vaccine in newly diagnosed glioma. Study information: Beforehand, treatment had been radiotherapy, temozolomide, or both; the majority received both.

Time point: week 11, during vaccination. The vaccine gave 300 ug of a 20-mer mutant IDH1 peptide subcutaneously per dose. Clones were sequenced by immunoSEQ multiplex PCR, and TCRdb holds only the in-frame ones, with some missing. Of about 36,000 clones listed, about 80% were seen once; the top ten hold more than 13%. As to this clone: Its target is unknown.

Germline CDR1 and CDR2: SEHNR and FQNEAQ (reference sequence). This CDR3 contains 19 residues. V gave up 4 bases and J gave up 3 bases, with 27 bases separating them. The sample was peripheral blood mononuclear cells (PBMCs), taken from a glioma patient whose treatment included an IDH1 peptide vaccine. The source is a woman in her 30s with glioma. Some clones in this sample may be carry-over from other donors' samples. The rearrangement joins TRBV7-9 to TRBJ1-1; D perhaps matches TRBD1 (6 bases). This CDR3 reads CASSSLPLDRLRDYTEAFF. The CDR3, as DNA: TGTGCCAGCAGCTCCTTACCCCTCGACAGGCTCCGGGATTACACTGAAGCTTTCTTT.